These T cell receptor beta chains were read from a single sample in a study of CD8+ T cells in alopecia areata. The method was immunoSEQ multiplex PCR; TCRdb's version includes in-frame clones alone and lacks a portion of them. This table holds roughly 150,000 clones, about three fifths found once. The sequenced material came from CD4+ T cells sorted from blood. The receptors originated from a human donor in good health. Both conserved end residues are part of each CDR3. A D gene is named only where the DNA matches it firmly. Clone size is not always given. Where it is, it says once, few, many or a class for expanded clones.

TRBD1,.,TRBV9,TRBJ2-5,CASSDPDRNQETQYF,TGTGCCAGCAGCGATCCGGACAGGAACCAAGAGACCCAGTACTTC
.,.,TRBV5-6,TRBJ2-1,CASSLDLSSYNEQFF,TGTGCCAGCAGCTTGGACCTAAGTTCCTACAATGAGCAGTTCTTC
TRBD1,few,TRBV29-1,TRBJ1-5,CSVELGPRQGAQVQPQHF,TGCAGCGTTGAATTGGGGCCCAGACAGGGGGCGCAGGTTCAGCCCCAGCATTTT
TRBD2,.,TRBV29-1,TRBJ2-5,CSVGLAVETQYF,TGCAGCGTTGGACTAGCGGTGGAGACCCAGTACTTC
.,.,TRBV30,TRBJ1-5,CAAGQPQHF,TGTGCCGCCGGCCAGCCCCAGCATTTT
.,.,TRBV6-5,TRBJ2-1,CASSYSFNHPNEQFF,TGTGCCAGCAGTTACTCGTTCAATCATCCCAATGAGCAGTTCTTC
.,.,TRBV5-1,TRBJ2-3,CASSRARGADTDTQYF,TGCGCCAGCAGCCGGGCTCGGGGCGCCGACACAGATACGCAGTATTTT
.,.,TRBV5-6,TRBJ2-7,CASSFIGFEQYF,TGTGCCAGCAGCTTTATTGGGTTCGAGCAGTACTTC
.,.,TRBV27,TRBJ2-7,CASSFLRAGDEQYF,TGTGCCAGCAGTTTCCTCCGGGCCGGGGACGAGCAGTACTTC
.,once,TRBV4-1,TRBJ2-4,CASSHAIKGIAKNIQYF,TGCGCCAGCAGCCATGCGATCAAGGGGATAGCCAAAAACATTCAGTACTTC
.,.,TRBV5-6,TRBJ1-5,CASSLGGYSNQPQHF,TGTGCCAGCAGCTTAGGAGGATATAGCAATCAGCCCCAGCATTTT
.,.,TRBV29-1,TRBJ1-1,CSVEGGGPEAFF,TGCAGCGTTGAGGGGGGGGGCCCCGAAGCTTTCTTT
.,.,TRBV5-6,TRBJ2-7,CASSRLGSYEQYF,TGTGCCAGCAGCAGGTTAGGCTCCTACGAGCAGTACTTC
.,.,TRBV6-5,TRBJ2-6,CASTPQGSGANVLTF,TGTGCCAGCACCCCCCAGGGCTCTGGGGCCAACGTCCTGACTTTC
TRBD1,.,TRBV6-1,TRBJ1-5,CASRTTGGPQHF,TGTGCCAGCAGGACAACAGGGGGGCCCCAGCATTTT
.,.,TRBV4-2,TRBJ1-3,CASSPASGNGNTIYF,TGTGCCAGCAGCCCTGCCTCCGGGAATGGAAACACCATATATTTT
.,.,TRBV5-1,TRBJ2-2,CASSPPTAGELFF,TGCGCCAGCAGCCCTCCAACCGCCGGGGAGCTGTTTTTT
TRBD2,.,TRBV29-1,TRBJ2-1,CSVDLPTSVNEQFF,TGCAGCGTTGACCTTCCGACTAGCGTCAATGAGCAGTTCTTC
TRBD1,few,TRBV2,TRBJ1-1,CASRVTGPAFF,TGTGCCAGCAGGGTGACAGGGCCAGCTTTCTTT
.,.,TRBV6-6,TRBJ1-1,CASSYSIFRGGAFF,TGTGCCAGCAGTTACTCGATATTCAGGGGAGGTGCTTTCTTT
.,few,TRBV4-1,TRBJ2-2,CASSQGTPGGQNTGELFF,TGCGCCAGCAGCCAAGGGACCCCAGGGGGGCAGAACACCGGGGAGCTGTTTTTT
.,.,TRBV23-1,TRBJ2-7,CASSLRSEQYF,TGCGCCAGCAGTCTGCGGTCCGAGCAGTACTTC
.,.,TRBV6-5,TRBJ1-5,CASSPFRSNQPQHF,TGTGCCAGCAGCCCGTTTAGGAGCAATCAGCCCCAGCATTTT
.,.,TRBV5-1,TRBJ2-1,CASSLGYQGSEQFF,TGCGCCAGCAGCTTGGGTTACCAGGGGAGTGAGCAGTTCTTC
.,.,TRBV5-1,TRBJ1-2,CASSAASAPNYGYTF,TGCGCCAGCAGCGCCGCTTCGGCCCCTAACTATGGCTACACCTTC
.,.,TRBV5-4,TRBJ2-1,CASSLAVGGEQFF,TGTGCCAGCAGCTTGGCGGTGGGCGGTGAGCAGTTCTTC
TRBD1,.,TRBV30,TRBJ1-1,CAWSVGTGRTEAFF,TGTGCCTGGAGTGTAGGGACAGGGAGAACTGAAGCTTTCTTT
.,once,TRBV4-1,TRBJ2-5,CASSLEGGYQETQYF,TGCGCCAGCAGCCTGGAAGGAGGATATCAAGAGACCCAGTACTTC